The 7 T cell receptor beta chains given below trace back to one sample, sequenced in a study of blood T cells in healthy people across ages. Through a sample-barcoded 5' primer and a J-beta primer mix, a second PCR was run for about 7 to 12 cycles. TCRdb itself ran the 5' RACE reads through MiXCR, one entry per CDR3 protein. Among roughly 1,000,000 distinct CDR3 sequences listed, around 27% were seen once. These data were likewise used in another study, on T cells of mothers and their children.

The material sequenced was blood. These receptors were taken from a girl aged 2 to 9 in good health.

The table lists this clonotype with a few counts. V usage is TRBV18 and J usage is TRBJ2-7, with D maybe TRBD2 (7 bases). The CDR3 sequence is 17 residues long. In germline, CDR1 is KGHSH, CDR2 LQKENI. V was pared by 6 bases and J by 0 bases, with 21 bases between. CDR3 residues: CASSDQGRAGNSYEQYF. CDR3 DNA sequence: TGTGCCAGCTCTGACCAGGGGAGGGCTGGGAACTCCTACGAGCAGTACTTC.

The V gene is TRBV12-3 or TRBV12-4, the J gene TRBJ2-7, with TRBD2 identical over 7 bases. Unmatched junction bases numbered 8, after V lost 6 bases and J lost 0 bases. The length of the CDR3 is 15 residues. In nucleotides, the CDR3 is TGTGCCAGCAGCCGCACAGGACTAGACTCCTACGAGCAGTACTTC. The encoded protein is CASSRTGLDSYEQYF.

This clonotype was detected only a few times. The chain links TRBV16 to TRBJ2-7; D is unclear. The ends were cut back, 8 bases at V and 6 bases at J, with 17 bases in the middle. The germline V gene encodes CDR1 KGHSY and CDR2 FQNENV. This CDR3 spans 13 amino acids. The CDR3 coding sequence is TGTGCCAGCCTGCGCGGCAGAATGGGCGAGCAGTACTTC. Amino acid sequence: CASLRGRMGEQYF.

The sample holds a few counts of this clonotype. This sequence joins TRBV29-1 and TRBJ2-5; the D gene could be TRBD1 or TRBD2 (5 bases each). The closer fit of TRBJ2-1 to the DNA end suggests the J call may be wrong. The CDR3 extends over 14 amino acids. Germline CDR1 and CDR2: SQVTM and ANQGSEA. CDR3 in DNA: TGCAGCGTTTTTGGGACCGCCTCTGGAAATGAGCAGTTCTTC. Translation gives CSVFGTASGNEQFF.

This chain links TRBV12-3 or TRBV12-4 with TRBJ1-5; possible D gene TRBD1, 6 bases. The CDR3 has 15 residues. Trimming took 6 bases from V and 2 from J, leaving 14 bases between them. The CDR3 DNA sequence: TGTGCCAGCAGCCCTCCGGACAGTGGCAATCAGCCCCAGCATTTT. Encoded protein: CASSPPDSGNQPQHF.

This chain joins TRBV2 and TRBJ1-2, with a weak D call TRBD1 (5 bases). The CDR3 is made up of 14 amino acids. V was clipped by 0 bases and J by 8 bases, with 13 bases between them. The germline V gene encodes CDR1 SNHLY and CDR2 FYNNEI. The CDR3 DNA reads as TGTGCCAGCAGTGAAGCCCAGGGTCCCAGCGGCTACACCTTC. Residues: CASSEAQGPSGYTF.

Remarks on this clonotype: Sequence at one end of the junction differs from germline and may be a read error. CDR3 in DNA: TGTGCCAGCAGCGGGTTACAGGGTTCCTCCAACGAGCAGTACTTC. Its protein is CASSGLQGSSNEQYF. The chain joins TRBV7-9 to TRBJ2-7; D possibly corresponds to TRBD1 (6 bases). CDR3 size: 15 residues. Germline CDR1 and CDR2: SEHNR and FQNEAQ (reference sequence).